Listed here are 18 T cell receptor beta chains from one sample, sequenced in a study of blood T cell repertoires in COVID-19. The table came from immunoSEQ multiplex PCR; TCRdb's copy has only in-frame clones and leaves some out. This sample carries roughly 33,000 clones, more than 90% of them seen once, and the ten largest clones take about 13%. Sequenced: peripheral blood. These receptors were taken from a human donor in a cohort sampled during active COVID-19.

The rearrangement links TRBV2 to TRBJ1-1; a weak D match, TRBD1 (5 bases). Germline assignment: CDR1 SNHLY and CDR2 FYNNEI. The CDR3 has 16 amino acids. The V gene lost 2 bases and the J gene lost 1 base, with 14 bases spanning the gap. The CDR3 nucleotides are TGTGCCAGCAGTGAAAACGTGGGGGGTGGGAACACTGAAGCTTTCTTT. Translated, it gives CASSENVGGGNTEAFF.

This rearrangement joins TRBV7-9 to TRBJ1-5, with D hard to call. V shed 0 bases and J shed 8 bases, with 5 bases lying between them. The CDR3 is made up of 12 amino acids. Germline lookup yields CDR1 SEHNR and CDR2 FQNEAQ (reference sequence). CDR3 residues: CASSLASEPQHF. As DNA, the CDR3 is TGTGCCAGCAGCTTAGCATCAGAGCCCCAGCATTTT.

The CDR3 DNA is TGCGCCAGCAGCCAGGGACAGGGGGCGTCCGAGCAGTACTTC. Translation: CASSQGQGASEQYF. The J gene is TRBJ2-7, the V gene TRBV5-1, with 12 nucleotides matching TRBD1. The CDR3 spans 14 residues. Losses at the gene ends were 4 bases for V and 6 bases for J; bases not matched to a gene: 5. Germline V CDR1 and CDR2: SGHRS, YFSETQ.

This clone was seen only once. The chain couples TRBV9 to TRBJ2-3, with TRBD2 as a possible D gene (6 bases). Germline V gene sequence: CDR1 SGDLS, CDR2 YYNGEE. The V and J ends lost 6 bases and 2 bases respectively, with 16 bases between them. The CDR3 length is 15 residues. CDR3 nucleotide sequence: TGTGCCAGCACCAAAGGAGGGGTCCCCACAGATACGCAGTATTTT. Translating gives CASTKGGVPTDTQYF. The full variable domain, completed using reference TRBV9 and TRBJ2-3, is DSGVTQTPKHLITATGQRVTLRCSPRSGDLSVYWYQQSLDQGLQFLIQYYNGEERAKGNILERFSAQQFPDLHSELNLSSLELGDSALYFCASTKGGVPTDTQYFGPGTRLTVL.

The chain recombines TRBV5-6 with TRBJ2-7, with 7 bases lining up with TRBD1. Trimming at V came to 3 bases and at J to 3 bases, leaving 6 bases not matched to a gene. The CDR3 is 14 residues long. Germline loops: CDR1 SGHDT, CDR2 YYEEEE. In DNA, the CDR3 is TGTGCCAGCAGCTCGGAAGGGGGCAGCTACGAGCAGTACTTC. Protein: CASSSEGGSYEQYF.

This chain uses TRBV6-6 with TRBJ1-5, with D possibly TRBD1 on 5 matching bases. Germline values: CDR1 MNHNY, CDR2 SVGAGI (reference sequence). V lost 4 bases to trimming and J lost 3 bases, with 7 bases between them. There are 13 residues in the CDR3. This chain's CDR3 is CASSSGSNQPQHF. The CDR3 DNA sequence: TGTGCCAGCAGTTCAGGGTCCAATCAGCCCCAGCATTTT.

Here the CDR3 DNA reads TGTGCCAGCGGCAGCGGTTTGGAGACCCAGTACTTC. It translates to CASGSGLETQYF. V gene TRBV28 combines with J gene TRBJ2-5; D possibly corresponds to TRBD2 (5 bases). The CDR3 consists of 12 residues. Germline loops: CDR1 MDHEN, CDR2 SYDVKM. The ends were cut back, 8 bases at V and 5 bases at J, with 12 bases in the middle.

This chain connects TRBV11-2 to TRBJ2-7; D is possibly TRBD2 (7 bases). This CDR3 spans 14 amino acids. Trimming pared 5 bases from V and 2 bases from J, leaving 13 bases between. CDR1 SGHAT and CDR2 FQNNGV come from the germline V gene. For the CDR3, the DNA is TGTGCCAGCAGCGCGGGGGCCCGGGCCTACGAGCAGTACTTC. This codes for CASSAGARAYEQYF. The variable domain in full, completed from reference TRBV11-2 and TRBJ2-7, reads EAGVAQSPRYKIIEKRQSVAFWCNPISGHATLYWYQQILGQGPKLLIQFQNNGVVDDSQLPKDRFSAERLKGVDSTLKIQPAKLEDSAVYLCASSAGARAYEQYFGPGTRLTVT.

The rearrangement links TRBV30 to TRBJ2-2, with a weak D call TRBD2 (7 bases). The CDR3 has 16 amino acids. The germline gives CDR1 GTSNPN, CDR2 SVGIG (reference sequence). Trimming removed 1 base at V and 5 bases at J, with 17 bases between. The CDR3 region is CAWSEVPGEGTGELFF. The DNA for the CDR3 is TGTGCCTGGAGTGAGGTTCCAGGGGAGGGGACCGGGGAGCTGTTTTTT.

This chain uses TRBV5-1 with TRBJ1-4; 12 bases are shared with TRBD1. The CDR3 runs to 16 residues. The V gene's germline CDR1 is SGHRS and CDR2 YFSETQ. Trimming cost V 0 bases and J 7 bases; bases outside gene matches: 4. The CDR3 DNA reads TGCGCCAGCAGCTTGGCAGGGGACAGGGGGCGTGAAAAACTGTTTTTT. The encoded protein is CASSLAGDRGREKLFF.

This clone appeared a single time. The V and J genes are TRBV7-8 and TRBJ1-2; a possible D gene is TRBD1 (6 bases). Germline V gene sequence: CDR1 SGHVS, CDR2 FQNEAQ. V lost 0 bases and J 4 bases, leaving 15 bases between the germline ends. CDR3 size: 16 residues. In DNA form, the CDR3 reads TGTGCCAGCAGCTTAGCTGGGGGGGGCGCATTCTATGGCTACACCTTC. Protein: CASSLAGGGAFYGYTF.

This rearrangement joins TRBV11-3 to TRBJ1-1; possibly TRBD1 for D (5 bases). Looked up from germline, CDR1 is SGHNT and CDR2 is YENEEA. V was trimmed by 2 bases and J by 4 bases, leaving 8 bases between them. The CDR3 spans 13 residues. The CDR3 DNA sequence: TGTGCCAGCAGCTTACGGGGGGGCACTGAAGCTTTCTTT. Translation: CASSLRGGTEAFF.

This clone was seen once. In DNA, the CDR3 is TGTGCCAGTAGTCCCCGACAGGGTTTGGCTGAAGCTTTCTTT. It translates to CASSPRQGLAEAFF. The chain is built from TRBV19 and TRBJ1-1; 7 bases are shared with TRBD1. The trim removed 5 bases at V and 6 bases at J, leaving 9 bases unmatched. This CDR3 comprises 14 residues. Germline CDR1 is LNHDA and CDR2 is SQIVND (reference sequence).

The J gene is TRBJ2-7, the V gene TRBV30; D is perhaps TRBD1 (5 bases). This CDR3 has 12 amino acids. Germline loops: CDR1 GTSNPN, CDR2 SVGIG (reference sequence). V lost 8 bases and J 9 bases, leaving 20 bases between the germline ends. DNA for the CDR3: TGTGCCATAGTCGTTTCAGGGCATCCGCAGTACTTC. Its translation is CAIVVSGHPQYF.

The chain recombines TRBV4-1 with TRBJ2-7; possible D gene TRBD2, 6 bases. In germline, CDR1 is MGHRA, CDR2 YSYEKL. Trimming removed 0 bases at V and 1 base at J, with 16 bases between. The CDR3 sequence is 17 residues long. The CDR3 DNA is TGCGCCAGCAGCCAAGAGAAGGGGCTAGCGAAATCCTACGAGCAGTACTTC. This codes for CASSQEKGLAKSYEQYF.

In its sample, this clone was seen a few times. The V gene is TRBV7-2, the J gene TRBJ1-5, with D hard to call. Germline lookup yields CDR1 SGHTA and CDR2 FQGNSA. CDR3 length equals 13 residues. The V end lost 3 bases, the J end lost 9 bases, and 12 bases lay between the germline ends. The CDR3 sequence is CASSFEGNRPQHF. The CDR3 nucleotides read TGTGCCAGCAGCTTTGAGGGCAACAGGCCCCAGCATTTT.

This clone has a single count. The chain couples TRBV3-1 (or the pseudogene TRBV3-2) to TRBJ1-1; D may be TRBD1 (6 bases). Germline V CDR1 and CDR2: LGHDT, YNNKEL (reference sequence). V was shortened by 5 bases and J by 3 bases, with 13 bases between the two germline ends. The CDR3 runs 14 residues. This CDR3 reads CASSKQGWDTEAFF. In DNA form, the CDR3 reads TGTGCCAGCAGCAAACAGGGATGGGACACTGAAGCTTTCTTT.

The chain joins TRBV5-6 to TRBJ2-1; 7 bases map to TRBD1. The CDR3 runs to 12 residues. Germline V gene data show CDR1 as SGHDT and CDR2 as YYEEEE. V lost 6 bases and J lost 7; bases outside the gene matches: 4. The CDR3 nucleotides read TGTGCCAGCATCGCCAGGGGGAATGAGCAGTTCTTC. Its protein product is CASIARGNEQFF.